Presented here are 7 T cell receptor beta chains from one specimen sequenced in a study of Ad26.COV2.S vaccination and SARS-CoV-2 variants. Indicated treatment: about 20 received Ad26.COV2.S at low or high dose, single or two shots; about 5 received placebo; per-sample allocation not given. Day 63 after the first vaccine or placebo injection was the time point for sampling. Clones were read by immunoSEQ multiplex PCR, and TCRdb kept only the in-frame ones, dropping some. The repertoire holds about 350,000 clones, with roughly nine tenths as singletons. This specimen was peripheral blood, taken in a trial of Ad26.COV2.S vaccine versus placebo. The receptors originated from a person aged 18-65 years who received the Ad26.COV2.S COVID-19 vaccine or a placebo.

The chain uses TRBV6-5 and TRBJ2-1, with D perhaps matching TRBD1 (7 bases). This CDR3 contains 14 residues. Trimming pared 5 bases from V and 6 bases from J, leaving 14 bases between. Germline lookup yields CDR1 MNHEY and CDR2 SVGAGI. CDR3 amino acids: CASSIQGGRNEQFF. In DNA form, the CDR3 reads TGTGCCAGCAGTATTCAGGGGGGTCGCAATGAGCAGTTCTTC.

The V call is TRBV3-1 (or the pseudogene TRBV3-2), the J call TRBJ2-5, with D possibly being TRBD1 or TRBD2 (5 bases each). The V and J ends lost 0 bases and 0 bases respectively, with 14 bases between them. The CDR3 consists of 17 residues. Germline CDR1 and CDR2: LGHDT and YNNKEL (reference sequence). The DNA for the CDR3 is TGTGCCAGCAGCCAAGATAGAGGGGCAGACGACCAAGAGACCCAGTACTTC. Residues: CASSQDRGADDQETQYF.

The chain joins TRBV9 to TRBJ1-1; D is perhaps TRBD1 (5 bases). CDR1 is SGDLS, CDR2 YYNGEE, per germline. The CDR3 sequence is 13 residues long. V lost 6 bases, J lost 5 bases, and 14 bases lay in between. The CDR3 nucleotides read TGTGCCAGCACTCCCGGGGAGGGGACTGAAGCTTTCTTT. This translates into CASTPGEGTEAFF.

The chain joins TRBV7-3 to TRBJ2-2, with 13 nucleotides matching TRBD2. With V trimmed by 5 bases and J by 7 bases, 13 bases remained unmatched. The CDR3 covers 18 residues. Germline CDR1 SGHTA, CDR2 FQGTGA. The DNA for the CDR3 is TGTGCCAGCAGCAGACAAGCCACTAGCGGGAGGGCCGGCGGGGAGCTGTTTTTT. Translated, it gives CASSRQATSGRAGGELFF.

The rearrangement joins TRBV9 to TRBJ2-3; 9 positions match TRBD2. The V segment lost 4 bases and the J segment 6 bases; nucleotides outside the gene matches: 12. The CDR3 covers 16 residues. Germline V lookup: CDR1 SGDLS, CDR2 YYNGEE. The CDR3 is CASSRISGGFMDTQYF. Here the CDR3 DNA reads TGTGCCAGCAGCCGGATTAGCGGGGGTTTTATGGATACGCAGTATTTT.

Here the CDR3 reads CASSADRSYGYTF. The CDR3 region has the DNA TGTGCCAGCAGTGCGGACAGGTCCTATGGCTACACCTTC. The chain carries TRBV6-2 or TRBV6-3 and TRBJ1-2; 7 bases are shared with TRBD1. Trimming cost V 5 bases and J 4 bases; bases outside gene matches: 4. This CDR3 has 13 residues. Germline V CDR1 and CDR2: MNHEY, SVGEGT.

The chain couples TRBV4-3 to TRBJ1-5; D is ambiguous. Germline V CDR1 and CDR2: LGHNA, YSLEER. The CDR3 is made up of 17 amino acids. The V end lost 3 bases, the J end lost 2 bases, and 17 bases lay between the germline ends. The CDR3 DNA reads TGCGCCAGCAGCCAGGGAGCTGGGAAGAGGGGCAATCAGCCCCAGCATTTT. It yields the protein CASSQGAGKRGNQPQHF.